This T cell receptor (beta chain) comes out of a study of shared clonotypes between healthy human individuals. The method was immunoSEQ multiplex PCR; TCRdb's version includes in-frame clones alone and lacks a portion of them. Among about half a million clones listed, roughly 80% were seen once. The CDR3 spans 15 residues. CDR1 and CDR2 from the germline V gene are ENHRY and SYGVKD. Trimming took 6 bases from V and 3 from J, leaving 17 bases between them. What was sequenced was PBMCs. The clonotype was recovered from a middle-aged woman in good health. Some clones in this sample may be carry-over from other donors' samples. The V and J genes are TRBV10-3 and TRBJ1-1; D might be TRBD1 (5 bases). CDR3 in amino acids: CAIRTLTGDHTEAFF. In nucleotides, the CDR3 is TGTGCCATCAGAACTCTTACAGGAGATCACACTGAAGCTTTCTTT.